This TCR beta chain appears in the sequencing data of a study of T cell repertoires in cytomegalovirus infection. Germline CDR1 reads SNHLY; CDR2 reads FYNNEI. This CDR3 is 14 amino acids long. Trimming took off 3 bases at V and 6 bases at J, with 15 bases between the two ends. This clonotype has a count of ten or more. TCRdb re-derived calls from the reads in MiXCR, one entry per CDR3 protein. The sample holds 450,000 to 550,000 distinct CDR3 sequences, 16% seen once. The specimen sequenced was CD8+ T cells from PBMCs. The receptor comes from a human donor in good health (CMV status not recorded). Some clones in this sample may be carry-over from other donors' samples. V is TRBV2 and J is TRBJ2-7, with D possibly being TRBD2 (6 bases). The CDR3 loop is CASSEFLLGGEQYF. DNA of the CDR3: TGTGCCAGCAGTGAGTTTTTATTGGGGGGCGAGCAGTACTTC.